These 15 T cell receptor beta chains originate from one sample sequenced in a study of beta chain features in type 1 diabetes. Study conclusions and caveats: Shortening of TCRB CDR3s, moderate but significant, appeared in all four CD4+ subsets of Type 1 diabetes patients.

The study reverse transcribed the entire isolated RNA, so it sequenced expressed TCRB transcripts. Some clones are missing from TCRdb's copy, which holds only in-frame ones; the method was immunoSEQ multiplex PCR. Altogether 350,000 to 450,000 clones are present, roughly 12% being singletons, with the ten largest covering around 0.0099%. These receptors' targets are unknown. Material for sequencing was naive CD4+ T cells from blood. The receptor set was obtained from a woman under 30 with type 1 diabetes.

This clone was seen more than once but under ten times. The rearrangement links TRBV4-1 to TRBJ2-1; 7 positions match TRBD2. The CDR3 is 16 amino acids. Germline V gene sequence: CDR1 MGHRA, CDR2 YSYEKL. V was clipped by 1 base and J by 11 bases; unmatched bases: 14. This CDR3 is CASSQAPSSGLEKQFF. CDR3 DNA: TGCGCCAGCAGCCAAGCTCCGAGTAGCGGGCTGGAGAAGCAGTTCTTC.

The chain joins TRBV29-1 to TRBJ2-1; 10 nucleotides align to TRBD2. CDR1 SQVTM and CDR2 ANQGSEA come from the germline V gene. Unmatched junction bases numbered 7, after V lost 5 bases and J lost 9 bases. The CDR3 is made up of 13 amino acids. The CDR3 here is CSVSAGGPLEQFF. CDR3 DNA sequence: TGCAGCGTTTCAGCGGGAGGGCCCCTTGAGCAGTTCTTC.

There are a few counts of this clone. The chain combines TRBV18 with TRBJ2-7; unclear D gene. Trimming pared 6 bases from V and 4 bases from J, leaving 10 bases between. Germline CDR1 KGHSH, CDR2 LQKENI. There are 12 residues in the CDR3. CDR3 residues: CASSQDPYEQYF. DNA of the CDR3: TGTGCCAGCTCCCAGGATCCATACGAGCAGTACTTC.

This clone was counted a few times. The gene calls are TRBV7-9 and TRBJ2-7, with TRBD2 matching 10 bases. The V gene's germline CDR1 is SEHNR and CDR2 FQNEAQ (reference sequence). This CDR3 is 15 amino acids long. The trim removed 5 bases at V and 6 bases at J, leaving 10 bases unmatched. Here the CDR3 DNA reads TGTGCCAGCAGCCGTTTGCAATCTAGCGGGAGCGAGCAGTACTTC. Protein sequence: CASSRLQSSGSEQYF.

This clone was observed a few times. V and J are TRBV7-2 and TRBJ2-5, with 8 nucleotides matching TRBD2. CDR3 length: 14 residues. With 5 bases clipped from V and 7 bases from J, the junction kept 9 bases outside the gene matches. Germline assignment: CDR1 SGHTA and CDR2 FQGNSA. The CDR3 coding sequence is TGTGCCAGCAGCACCGGACTAGCCCCCGGGACCCAGTACTTC. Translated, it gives CASSTGLAPGTQYF.

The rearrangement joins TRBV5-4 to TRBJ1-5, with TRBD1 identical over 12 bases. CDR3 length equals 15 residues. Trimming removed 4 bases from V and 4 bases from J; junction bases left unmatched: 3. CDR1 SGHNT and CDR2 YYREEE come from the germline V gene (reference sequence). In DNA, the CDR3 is TGTGCCAGCAGCGCGGGACAGGGGGCAAATCAGCCCCAGCATTTT. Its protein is CASSAGQGANQPQHF.

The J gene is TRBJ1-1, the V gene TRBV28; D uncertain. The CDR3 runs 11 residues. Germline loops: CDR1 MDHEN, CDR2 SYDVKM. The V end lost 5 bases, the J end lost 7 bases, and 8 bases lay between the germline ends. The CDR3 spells CASSPTHEAFF. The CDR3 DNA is TGTGCCAGCAGTCCTACTCATGAAGCTTTCTTT.

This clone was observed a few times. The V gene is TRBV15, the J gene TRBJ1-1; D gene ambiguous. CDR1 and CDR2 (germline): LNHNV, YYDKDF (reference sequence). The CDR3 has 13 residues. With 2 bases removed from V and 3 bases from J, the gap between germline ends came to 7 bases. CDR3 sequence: CATSRNRDTEAFF. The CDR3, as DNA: TGTGCCACCAGCAGAAACCGGGACACTGAAGCTTTCTTT.

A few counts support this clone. CDR3 amino acids: CASSSTGLPSGELFF. The CDR3, as DNA: TGTGCCAGCAGCTCGACGGGACTCCCGAGCGGGGAGCTGTTTTTT. This sequence joins TRBV28 and TRBJ2-2; perhaps TRBD2 as D (6 bases). With 6 bases removed from V and 7 bases from J, the gap between germline ends came to 18 bases. CDR3 length: 15 residues. Germline assignment: CDR1 MDHEN and CDR2 SYDVKM.

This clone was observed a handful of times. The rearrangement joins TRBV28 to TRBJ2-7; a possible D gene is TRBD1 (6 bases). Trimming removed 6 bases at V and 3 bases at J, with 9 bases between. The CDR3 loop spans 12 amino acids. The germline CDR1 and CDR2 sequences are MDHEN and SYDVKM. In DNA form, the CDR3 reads TGTGCCAGCAGGGAACAGGGCTACGAGCAGTACTTC. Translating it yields CASREQGYEQYF.

CDR3 nucleotide sequence: TGTGCCAGCATTCCGACAGGGGCCTTACGACCCGAGTACTTC. Its translation is CASIPTGALRPEYF. The V and J genes are TRBV28 and TRBJ2-4, with 8 bases identical to TRBD1. The V and J ends lost 7 bases and 14 bases, in that order; junction bases with no gene match: 16. Germline CDR1 and CDR2: MDHEN and SYDVKM. The CDR3 runs 14 residues.

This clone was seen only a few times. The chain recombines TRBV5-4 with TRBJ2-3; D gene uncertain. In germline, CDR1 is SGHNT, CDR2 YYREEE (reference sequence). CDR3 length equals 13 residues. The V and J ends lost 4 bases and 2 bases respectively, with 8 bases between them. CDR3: CASSLDITDTQYF. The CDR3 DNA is TGTGCCAGCAGCCTAGATATCACAGATACGCAGTATTTT.

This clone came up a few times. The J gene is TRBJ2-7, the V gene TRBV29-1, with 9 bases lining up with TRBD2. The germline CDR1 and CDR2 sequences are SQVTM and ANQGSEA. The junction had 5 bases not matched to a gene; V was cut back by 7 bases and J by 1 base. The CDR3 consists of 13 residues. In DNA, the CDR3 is TGCAGCGGGATAGCGGGAGTATCCTACGAGCAGTACTTC. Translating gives CSGIAGVSYEQYF.

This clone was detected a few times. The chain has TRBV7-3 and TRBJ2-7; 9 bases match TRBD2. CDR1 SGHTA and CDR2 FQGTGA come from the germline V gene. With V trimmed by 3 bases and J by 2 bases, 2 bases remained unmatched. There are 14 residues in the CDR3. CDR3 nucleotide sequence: TGTGCCAGCAGCTTTTGGACTAGCGCCTACGAGCAGTACTTC. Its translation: CASSFWTSAYEQYF. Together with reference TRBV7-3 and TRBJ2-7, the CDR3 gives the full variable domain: GAGVSQTPSNKVTEKGKYVELRCDPISGHTALYWYRQSLGQGPEFLIYFQGTGAADDSGLPNDRFFAVRPEGSVSTLKIQRTERGDSAVYLCASSFWTSAYEQYFGPGTRLTVT.

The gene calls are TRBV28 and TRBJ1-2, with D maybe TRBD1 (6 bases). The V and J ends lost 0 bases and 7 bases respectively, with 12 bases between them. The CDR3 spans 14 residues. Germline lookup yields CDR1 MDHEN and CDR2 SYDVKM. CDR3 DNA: TGTGCCAGCAGTTTATGGTACAGGGAAGGTGGCTACACCTTC. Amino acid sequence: CASSLWYREGGYTF.